These T cell receptor beta chains were read from a single sample in a study of blood T cell repertoires in COVID-19. The table came from immunoSEQ multiplex PCR; TCRdb's copy has only in-frame clones and leaves some out. This sample has about 400,000 clones, with about 86% found just once. The source material was PBMCs or T cells enriched from blood (not recorded which). The receptors shown here come from a woman between 50 and 59 years old who had recovered from COVID-19. CDR3s include the opening cysteine and the closing phenylalanine or tryptophan. The D gene is left open where the match is weak. Size is stated for part of the rows, as once, few or many counts, or as a class when the clone is expanded.

j_gene	v_gene	d_gene	abundance	CDR3nt	CDR3aa
TRBJ1-2	TRBV19	TRBD1	.	TGTGCCAGTACTGAACAGGGGAAGGGCTACACCTTC	CASTEQGKGYTF
TRBJ2-7	TRBV6-1	.	.	TGTGCCAGCAGTGATTATACAGGTGAGACCTACGAGCAGTACTTC	CASSDYTGETYEQYF
TRBJ2-1	TRBV15	TRBD2	.	TGTGCCACCAGCAGAGTTGGGGGGGGATACAATGAGCAGTTCTTC	CATSRVGGGYNEQFF
TRBJ1-2	TRBV10-3	.	once	TGTGCCATCGGCGGGACCAACTATGGCTACACCTTC	CAIGGTNYGYTF
TRBJ2-1	TRBV7-3	.	.	TGTGCCAGCAGCTGGGGACTCCTTGGGAATGAGCAGTTCTTC	CASSWGLLGNEQFF
TRBJ1-6	TRBV3-1/TRBV3-2	TRBD1	.	TGTGCCAGCAGCAATGGACAGGGGATTTCACCCCTCCACTTT	CASSNGQGISPLHF
TRBJ1-2	TRBV5-6	TRBD1	.	TGTGCCCGCAGCTGGGGACAGGGGGGGTATGGCTACACCTTC	CARSWGQGGYGYTF
TRBJ2-3	TRBV6-2/TRBV6-3	.	.	TGTGCCAGCAGTTACTCCGGAGGGGGGGGCGGAACGCAGTATTTT	CASSYSGGGGGTQYF
TRBJ1-5	TRBV25-1	.	.	TGTGCCAGCAGCACAGGGAGCAATCAGCCCCAGCATTTT	CASSTGSNQPQHF
TRBJ2-1	TRBV7-3	.	.	TGTGCCAGCAGCTTAACACAGGGCACCTACAATGAGCAGTTCTTC	CASSLTQGTYNEQFF
TRBJ2-5	TRBV9	.	.	TGTGCCAGCAGCCTAAACGGACAAGAAGAGACCCAGTACTTC	CASSLNGQEETQYF
TRBJ1-2	TRBV12-3/TRBV12-4	TRBD1	.	TGTGCCAGCAGTGACGACAGGGTCTATGGCTACACCTTC	CASSDDRVYGYTF
TRBJ1-1	TRBV15	.	.	TGTGCCACCAGCAGAGTCCGGGACACGCTATCGCCTGAAGCTTTCTTT	CATSRVRDTLSPEAFF
TRBJ2-1	TRBV4-3	TRBD2	once	TGCGCCAGCAGCCAAGTCGGGGGGGCAAACAATGAGCAGTTCTTC	CASSQVGGANNEQFF
TRBJ2-5	TRBV6-2/TRBV6-3	TRBD1	.	TGTGCCAGCAGTACAACAAAACAGGGGGCTGCCCAGTACTTC	CASSTTKQGAAQYF
TRBJ2-1	TRBV7-3	.	.	TGTGCCAGCAGCTCCCGCAGCGCGGGGGCCTCAGGCAATGAGCAGTTCTTC	CASSSRSAGASGNEQFF
TRBJ2-7	TRBV5-1	TRBD1	.	TGCGCCAGCAGCTTGGGTGACAGGGGCTACGAGCAGTACTTC	CASSLGDRGYEQYF
TRBJ2-2	TRBV10-3	TRBD1	.	TGTGCCATCAGTGCTCGGACAGGGGTTGGCACCGGGGAGCTGTTTTTT	CAISARTGVGTGELFF
TRBJ1-1	TRBV19	TRBD1	few	TGTGCCAGCAACATTCCGGGACAGGGGGCGGCTGAAGCTTTCTTT	CASNIPGQGAAEAFF